One sample yielded the 6 T cell receptor beta chains listed below, sequenced in a study of T cells in Graves' hyperthyroidism and ophthalmopathy. RNA transcripts yielded amplified TCR beta CDR3 regions. In the first-round RT-PCR of the TCR CDR3, the HTBI primer set was used. TCRdb re-derived calls from the multiplex PCR reads in MiXCR, one entry per CDR3 protein. The sample contains some 550,000 distinct CDR3 sequences, 20% of which appear only once. The sequencing input was blood. These receptors all come from a man aged 18 to 29 with Graves' hyperthyroidism.

Ten or more counts support this clonotype. This chain links TRBV28 with TRBJ2-7, with TRBD2 matching over 11 bases. From germline, CDR1 is MDHEN and CDR2 SYDVKM. CDR3 length: 12 amino acids. The V and J ends lost 8 bases and 7 bases, in that order; junction bases with no gene match: 4. CDR3 coding DNA: TGTGCCAGCCGTCGACTAGCGGGGGAGCAGTACTTC. Its translation: CASRRLAGEQYF.

Turning to this clonotype: This may arise from a read error, as a much more abundant clone is one base away. J is TRBJ1-5 and V is TRBV20-1, with 8 bases fitting TRBD1. The V gene's germline CDR1 is DFQATT and CDR2 SNEGSKA (reference sequence). The J segment lost 5 bases and the V segment lost 6 bases, leaving 12 bases of the junction unmatched. This CDR3 has 15 residues. Written as DNA, the CDR3 is TGCAGTGCCATAAAGGCCCTGGACAGGGATCAGCCCCAGCATTTT. The encoded protein is CSAIKALDRDQPQHF.

This clonotype was observed at least ten times. V usage is TRBV20-1 and J usage is TRBJ2-7; TRBD1 matches 7 bases. V dropped 5 bases and J dropped 4; count of bases not matched to a gene: 11. The CDR3 is 14 amino acids. Germline V gives CDR1 DFQATT, CDR2 SNEGSKA (reference sequence). The CDR3 loop is CSASTGVQGYEQYF. The CDR3 coding sequence is TGCAGTGCTTCTACAGGGGTGCAGGGTTACGAGCAGTACTTC.

Comment on this clonotype: The final CDR3 position lacks the conserved phenylalanine or tryptophan, pointing to a likely read error. The chain has TRBV27 and TRBJ1-5; D possibly corresponds to TRBD1 (6 bases). The CDR3 sequence is 13 residues long. Germline CDR1 is MNHEY and CDR2 is SMNVEV (reference sequence). The ends were cut back, 8 bases at V and 8 bases at J, with 16 bases in the middle. In DNA, the CDR3 is TGTGCCAGCGGACAGACCGGAAAGAAGCCCCAGCATGTT. This codes for CASGQTGKKPQHV.

The table lists this clonotype with a few counts. The CDR3: CASSFWVGRNTEAFF. In DNA, the CDR3 is TGTGCCAGCAGCTTTTGGGTCGGGCGGAACACTGAAGCTTTCTTT. The V gene is TRBV5-5, the J gene TRBJ1-1; D remains unclear. Deletions cut 2 bases from V and 1 base from J, with 12 bases between. The germline gives CDR1 SGHKS, CDR2 YYEKEE (reference sequence). The CDR3 spans 15 residues. The whole variable domain, remainder taken from reference TRBV5-5 and TRBJ1-1, is DAGVTQSPTHLIKTRGQQVTLRCSPISGHKSVSWYQQVLGQGPQFIFQYYEKEERGRGNFPDRFSARQFPNYSSELNVNALLLGDSALYLCASSFWVGRNTEAFFGQGTRLTVV.

Only one count was recorded for this clonotype. The chain links TRBV10-3 to TRBJ1-2, with D possibly matching TRBD1 (5 bases). V gave up 5 bases and J gave up 8 bases, with 21 bases separating them. There are 15 residues in the CDR3. CDR1 and CDR2 (germline): ENHRY, SYGVKD. CDR3 coding DNA: TGTGCCATCAGTTCCCTCGGGACTCTGGCGAAAGGCTACACCTTC. This sequence encodes CAISSLGTLAKGYTF.